The 4 T cell receptor beta chains below come from one sample, sequenced in a study of Graves' ophthalmopathy and Graves' hyperthyroidism. TCR beta CDR3 amplification used RNA transcripts. The library came from an HTBI-primed first-round RT-PCR and a second-round multiplex PCR. MiXCR, applied by TCRdb to the multiplex PCR reads, yields one record per CDR3 protein. The sample contains over a million distinct CDR3 sequences, approximately 35% of which appear only once. The sequenced sample consisted of peripheral blood or thyroid tissue (not recorded which). The receptors stem from an adult man with Graves' hyperthyroidism.

This clonotype was detected a few times. V gene TRBV18 combines with J gene TRBJ1-6; maybe TRBD1 (5 bases). The CDR3 is 14 amino acids. V was clipped by 1 base and J by 9 bases, with 10 bases between them. Germline CDR1 and CDR2: KGHSH and LQKENI. The CDR3 protein is CASSPQGSVSPLHF. The CDR3 DNA follows: TGTGCCAGCTCACCACAGGGGTCGGTTTCACCCCTCCACTTT. The variable domain in full, completed from reference TRBV18 and TRBJ1-6, reads NAGVMQNPRHLVRRRGQEARLRCSPMKGHSHVYWYRQLPEEGLKFMVYLQKENIIDESGMPKERFSAEFPKEGPSILRIQQVVRGDSAAYFCASSPQGSVSPLHFGNGTRLTVT.

On this clonotype: A much larger clone differs by one base, so this may be a read error. The genes are TRBV20-1 and TRBJ2-7; possibly TRBD1 or TRBD2 for D (5 bases each). Trimming removed 5 bases from V and 5 bases from J, with 19 bases in between. Germline CDR1 reads DFQATT; CDR2 reads SNEGSKA (reference sequence). The CDR3 loop spans 14 amino acids. This CDR3 reads CSAGNLRGTDEQYF. The CDR3, as DNA: TGCAGTGCTGGGAACCTACGAGGGACCGACGAGCAGTACTTC.

Only one count was recorded for this clonotype. As DNA, the CDR3 is TGTGCCAGCAGTGACCAGCAGGGATCTCCTGAAGCTTTCTTT. Translation: CASSDQQGSPEAFF. V and J are TRBV2 and TRBJ1-1; D might be TRBD1 (5 bases). From germline, CDR1 is SNHLY and CDR2 FYNNEI. This CDR3 has 14 amino acids. V lost 3 bases, J lost 6 bases, and 14 bases lay in between.

The rearrangement links TRBV15 to TRBJ2-2; D might be TRBD1 or TRBD2, each matching 5 bases. CDR1 and CDR2 from the germline V gene are LNHNV and YYDKDF (reference sequence). The CDR3 extends over 17 amino acids. V gave up 0 bases and J gave up 7 bases, with 18 bases separating them. CDR3 sequence (DNA): TGTGCCACCAGCAGAGACCCCGCCACGGGGCGTATCGGGGAGCTGTTTTTT. Protein: CATSRDPATGRIGELFF.